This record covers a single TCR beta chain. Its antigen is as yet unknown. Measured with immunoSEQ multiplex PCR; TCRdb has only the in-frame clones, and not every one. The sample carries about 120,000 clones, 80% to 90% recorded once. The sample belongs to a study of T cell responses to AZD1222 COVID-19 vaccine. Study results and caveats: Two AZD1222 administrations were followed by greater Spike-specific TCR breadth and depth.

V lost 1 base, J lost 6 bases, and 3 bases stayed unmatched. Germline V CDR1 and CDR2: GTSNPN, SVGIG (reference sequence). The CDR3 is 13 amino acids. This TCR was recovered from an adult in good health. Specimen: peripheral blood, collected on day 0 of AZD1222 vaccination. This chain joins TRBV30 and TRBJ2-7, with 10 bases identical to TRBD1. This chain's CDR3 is CAWSGDRGGEQYF. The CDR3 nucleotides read TGTGCCTGGAGTGGGGACAGGGGTGGCGAGCAGTACTTC.